Below are 29 T cell receptor beta chains sequenced from a single sample in a study of blood T cells in healthy people across ages. Together with a sample-barcoded 5' primer, a J-beta primer mix was included in a second PCR lasting about 7 to 12 cycles. TCRdb passed the 5' RACE reads through MiXCR, listing each CDR3 protein once. The data show approximately 1,000,000 distinct CDR3 sequences, with less than 45% seen just once and around 12% held by the top ten. Sequenced sample: blood. The receptors stem from a man younger than 35 in good health.

This chain uses TRBV4-2 with TRBJ2-3; 7 positions agree with TRBD2. Germline V gene data show CDR1 as LGHNA and CDR2 as YNFKEQ. This CDR3 is 16 amino acids long. Trimming cost V 1 base and J 1 base; bases outside gene matches: 5. Written as DNA, the CDR3 is TGTGCCAGCAGCCAAGGTCGGGGAGGGGGCACAGATACGCAGTATTTT. Protein sequence: CASSQGRGGGTDTQYF.

This clonotype occurred a few times. V and J are TRBV12-3 or TRBV12-4 and TRBJ2-1; D might be TRBD1 (6 bases). There are 14 residues in the CDR3. Trimming stripped 2 bases from V and 4 bases from J, with 9 bases between. The CDR3 bases are TGTGCCAGCAGTTTAAAGGACAGTTACAATGAGCAGTTCTTC. Amino acids: CASSLKDSYNEQFF.

The rearrangement uses TRBV20-1 and TRBJ2-2; D is possibly TRBD1 (5 bases). Trimming shortened V by 1 base and J by 2 bases, and 11 bases separated the two germline ends. This CDR3 comprises 15 residues. Germline CDR1 is DFQATT and CDR2 is SNEGSKA (reference sequence). The CDR3 spells CSARGPRANTGELFF. The CDR3 DNA is TGCAGTGCTAGAGGGCCCAGGGCTAACACCGGGGAGCTGTTTTTT.

The rearrangement uses TRBV20-1 and TRBJ2-1; D remains unclear. V lost 5 bases and J 0 bases, leaving 17 bases between the germline ends. The germline V gene encodes CDR1 DFQATT and CDR2 SNEGSKA (reference sequence). This CDR3 contains 16 residues. The CDR3 loop reads CSASPEGSRSYNEQFF. DNA for the CDR3: TGCAGTGCTTCCCCAGAAGGTTCTCGCTCCTACAATGAGCAGTTCTTC.

The V gene is TRBV20-1, the J gene TRBJ1-2; D is unclear. The germline V gene encodes CDR1 DFQATT and CDR2 SNEGSKA (reference sequence). The ends were cut back, 5 bases at V and 4 bases at J, with 11 bases in the middle. The CDR3 consists of 12 residues. In nucleotides, the CDR3 is TGCAGTGCTCGGGTCCCGGGCTATGGCTACACCTTC. Its protein is CSARVPGYGYTF.

This clonotype was seen more than once but under ten times. The V call is TRBV5-1, the J call TRBJ2-2; D is unclear. The length of the CDR3 is 15 residues. The V end was cut by 0 bases, the J end by 5 bases, with 11 bases between. Per the germline V gene, CDR1 is SGHRS and CDR2 is YFSETQ. CDR3 protein: CASSLGATTTGELFF. As DNA, the CDR3 is TGCGCCAGCAGCTTGGGCGCTACAACTACCGGGGAGCTGTTTTTT.

The V and J genes are TRBV29-1 and TRBJ2-5; tentatively, D is TRBD2 (5 bases). CDR1 and CDR2 (germline): SQVTM, ANQGSEA. CDR3 length: 12 amino acids. Deletions cut 4 bases from V and 11 bases from J, with 17 bases between. The CDR3 DNA sequence: TGCAGCGTTGTCCGTGCGAACGGGGAGCAGTACTTC. This sequence encodes CSVVRANGEQYF.

In its sample, this clonotype was seen a few times. The rearrangement uses TRBV7-8 and TRBJ2-1, with D tentatively TRBD2 (5 bases). The V end was cut by 7 bases, the J end by 3 bases, with 19 bases between. The germline V gene has CDR1 SGHVS and CDR2 FQNEAQ. The CDR3 has 16 amino acids. The CDR3 loop reads CASIFRASRGYNEQFF. The CDR3 DNA follows: TGTGCCAGCATCTTCCGGGCTAGCCGAGGCTACAATGAGCAGTTCTTC.

This clonotype was observed a few times. The chain carries TRBV28 and TRBJ2-1; 7 bases are a match to TRBD2. The CDR3 has 13 residues. Unmatched junction bases numbered 7, after V lost 4 bases and J lost 10 bases. Germline V gives CDR1 MDHEN, CDR2 SYDVKM. CDR3 sequence: CASSSQPAGEQFF. DNA for the CDR3: TGTGCCAGCAGTTCCCAACCAGCGGGGGAGCAGTTCTTC.

This clonotype turned up a few times. The J gene is TRBJ2-1, the V gene TRBV28; 12 positions match TRBD2. V shed 1 base, J shed 0 bases, and the junction held 1 base outside the gene matches. Germline CDR1 reads MDHEN; CDR2 reads SYDVKM. The CDR3 runs 17 residues. The CDR3 region is CASSLSTSGSSYNEQFF. Here the CDR3 DNA reads TGTGCCAGCAGTTTATCGACTAGCGGGAGCTCCTACAATGAGCAGTTCTTC.

This clonotype has just a few counts. V is TRBV2 and J is TRBJ1-5; D unresolved. V was pared by 4 bases and J by 4 bases, with 8 bases between. This CDR3 comprises 13 residues. Germline CDR1 reads SNHLY; CDR2 reads FYNNEI. The CDR3 is CASSAQRNQPQHF. The CDR3 nucleotides are TGTGCCAGCAGTGCCCAGAGAAATCAGCCCCAGCATTTT.

This clonotype was recorded a few times. The V gene is TRBV27, the J gene TRBJ1-1, with a possible D match to TRBD1 (5 bases). CDR3 length: 14 amino acids. Germline CDR1 and CDR2: MNHEY and SMNVEV (reference sequence). Trimming took off 8 bases at V and 3 bases at J, with 16 bases between the two ends. CDR3 sequence (DNA): TGTGCCAGCGGACCCCGACAGATATACACTGAAGCTTTCTTT. It translates to CASGPRQIYTEAFF.

This clonotype was seen a handful of times. V is TRBV28 and J is TRBJ1-4; 9 nucleotides agree with TRBD1. The CDR3 spans 16 residues. Germline values: CDR1 MDHEN, CDR2 SYDVKM. J lost 8 bases, V lost 3 bases, and 10 bases had no gene match. The CDR3 spells CASSFSGTGSEEKLFF. DNA of the CDR3: TGTGCCAGCAGTTTCTCCGGGACAGGGTCGGAAGAAAAACTGTTTTTT. The whole variable domain, remainder taken from reference TRBV28 and TRBJ1-4, is DVKVTQSSRYLVKRTGEKVFLECVQDMDHENMFWYRQDPGLGLRLIYFSYDVKMKEKGDIPEGYSVSREKKERFSLILESASTNQTSMYLCASSFSGTGSEEKLFFGSGTQLSVL.

The rearrangement links TRBV7-9 to TRBJ1-2, with a weak D call TRBD1 (5 bases). The CDR3 contains 13 residues. Germline V CDR1 and CDR2: SEHNR, FQNEAQ (reference sequence). Trimming left V 2 bases short and J 5 bases short, with 9 bases between. The chain's CDR3 is CASSLPTEYGYTF. In DNA form, the CDR3 reads TGTGCCAGCAGCTTACCGACAGAATATGGCTACACCTTC.

The chain combines TRBV6-1 with TRBJ1-4, with D possibly being TRBD1 (5 bases). Germline-derived CDR1 and CDR2 are MNHNS and SASEGT. V lost 2 bases, J lost 10 bases, and 17 bases lay in between. This CDR3 is built from 15 residues. Here the CDR3 DNA reads TGTGCCAGCAGTGAACTTATGGCCAGGACACTAAAACTGTTTTTT. Residues: CASSELMARTLKLFF.

The V and J genes are TRBV20-1 and TRBJ1-6, with 7 bases fitting TRBD1. Germline loops: CDR1 DFQATT, CDR2 SNEGSKA (reference sequence). The CDR3 is made up of 14 amino acids. V lost 1 base to trimming and J lost 6 bases; unmatched junction nucleotides: 3. CDR3 loop: CSARAGTANSPLHF. The CDR3 region has the DNA TGCAGTGCTAGAGCCGGGACAGCTAATTCACCCCTCCACTTT.

This clonotype was observed a handful of times. The CDR3 reads CASILDKTAGTEAFF. CDR3 coding DNA: TGTGCCAGCATCCTAGACAAGACCGCGGGCACTGAAGCTTTCTTT. V usage is TRBV2 and J usage is TRBJ1-1; D is undetermined. Germline lookup yields CDR1 SNHLY and CDR2 FYNNEI. The CDR3 is 15 residues long. The germline V and J ends were trimmed by 7 bases and 4 bases, with 19 bases remaining between them.

A few counts support this clonotype. J is TRBJ1-5 and V is TRBV5-1; TRBD1 might be the D (5 bases). V lost 4 bases to trimming and J lost 4 bases, with 15 bases between them. This CDR3 comprises 15 residues. The germline CDR1 and CDR2 sequences are SGHRS and YFSETQ. CDR3 nucleotides: TGCGCCAGCAGCACAGGAGGGGCGAGGAATCAGCCCCAGCATTTT. This codes for CASSTGGARNQPQHF.

The genes are TRBV12-3 or TRBV12-4 and TRBJ2-3; no firm D call. This CDR3 spans 13 amino acids. Trimming took 8 bases from V and 2 from J, leaving 11 bases between them. In DNA form, the CDR3 reads TGTGCCAGCCGGACCGCAGCCACAGATACGCAGTATTTT. As protein: CASRTAATDTQYF.

This chain joins TRBV7-2 and TRBJ1-2, with TRBD1 matching over 10 bases. V was pared by 1 base and J by 3 bases, with 5 bases of the junction left unmatched. Germline-derived CDR1 and CDR2 are SGHTA and FQGNSA. The CDR3 sequence is 16 residues long. CDR3 residues: CASSLVWDRGDYGYTF. The CDR3 DNA sequence: TGTGCCAGCAGCTTAGTTTGGGACAGGGGCGACTATGGCTACACCTTC.

The rearrangement uses TRBV5-1 and TRBJ1-1; 7 bases fit TRBD1. V lost 4 bases and J lost 5; bases outside the gene matches: 5. Germline V gene sequence: CDR1 SGHRS, CDR2 YFSETQ. The length of the CDR3 is 13 residues. CDR3 in DNA: TGCGCCAGCAGCGGGACAGACGAGACTGAAGCTTTCTTT. Translating gives CASSGTDETEAFF. The full variable domain, in which reference TRBV5-1 and TRBJ1-1 provide the parts outside the CDR3, is KAGVTQTPRYLIKTRGQQVTLSCSPISGHRSVSWYQQTPGQGLQFLFEYFSETQRNKGNFPGRFSGRQFSNSRSEMNVSTLELGDSALYLCASSGTDETEAFFGQGTRLTVV.

The table lists this clonotype with a few counts. The V gene is TRBV7-9, the J gene TRBJ2-3; possible D gene TRBD2, 6 bases. The CDR3 contains 13 residues. Germline V lookup: CDR1 SEHNR, CDR2 FQNEAQ (reference sequence). Trimming cost V 4 bases and J 6 bases, with 11 bases left between them. Here the CDR3 DNA reads TGTGCCAGCAGCTCCCGACTAGATGATACGCAGTATTTT. As protein: CASSSRLDDTQYF.

The J gene is TRBJ2-2, the V gene TRBV6-4; no clear D. Trimming removed 3 bases from V and 7 bases from J, with 12 bases in between. Germline lookup yields CDR1 MRHNA and CDR2 SNTAGT. The CDR3 consists of 14 residues. CDR3 residues: CASSESSFGGELFF. DNA of the CDR3: TGTGCCAGCAGTGAATCGTCATTTGGCGGGGAGCTGTTTTTT.

V and J are TRBV5-1 and TRBJ2-5; D might be TRBD2 (7 bases). The J call may be wrong; the DNA end is better matched by TRBJ2-7. The CDR3 totals 15 residues. The germline V gene encodes CDR1 SGHRS and CDR2 YFSETQ. CDR3 nucleotides: TGCGCCAGCAGCTTGGGGACTAGTACAGGGTACGAGCAGTACTTC. Its translation is CASSLGTSTGYEQYF.

This clonotype was found a few times. This chain connects TRBV14 to TRBJ2-1; 10 nucleotides match TRBD2. CDR1 SGHDN and CDR2 FVKESK come from the germline V gene. The CDR3 totals 15 residues. J was trimmed by 10 bases and V by 0 bases; bases with no gene match: 6. CDR3 DNA sequence: TGTGCCAGCAGCCAAGAAGGGACTAGCGTTTTCGAGCAGTTCTTC. Amino acid sequence: CASSQEGTSVFEQFF.

This rearrangement joins TRBV20-1 to TRBJ1-4; the D is unclear. Trimming removed 6 bases from V and 4 bases from J, with 6 bases in between. The CDR3 is made up of 11 amino acids. Germline CDR1 DFQATT, CDR2 SNEGSKA (reference sequence). CDR3 nucleotides: TGCAGTGCCTGGGTTAATGAAAAACTGTTTTTT. Its protein product is CSAWVNEKLFF.

In its sample, this clonotype was seen a few times. The CDR3, as DNA: TGCAGTGCTAAGGATCCCAATCAGCCCCAGCATTTT. Its translation is CSAKDPNQPQHF. The chain is built from TRBV20-1 and TRBJ1-5; D not certain. This CDR3 has 12 residues. Deletions cut 4 bases from V and 3 bases from J, with 7 bases between. Germline V gives CDR1 DFQATT, CDR2 SNEGSKA (reference sequence).

V usage is TRBV4-1 and J usage is TRBJ1-6, with D possibly TRBD1 on 6 matching bases. The germline gives CDR1 MGHRA, CDR2 YSYEKL. The CDR3 loop spans 16 amino acids. Trimming removed 0 bases from V and 8 bases from J, with 14 bases in between. The CDR3 coding sequence is TGCGCCAGCAGCCAAGAAGGGAACAGGGCTTATTCACCCCTCCACTTT. Protein: CASSQEGNRAYSPLHF.

As regards this clonotype: With a much larger clone just one base away, this may be a read error. The chain uses TRBV10-3 and TRBJ2-3, with TRBD1 as a possible D gene (5 bases). The CDR3 has 15 residues. CDR1 and CDR2 (germline): ENHRY, SYGVKD. CDR3 nucleotide sequence: TGTGCCATCAGTTCTGCAGGGATCGAGTCAGATATGCAGTATTTT. As protein: CAISSAGIESDMQYF.